Included here is one T cell receptor (beta chain) sequence, with context. No cognate antigen has been identified for it. No much larger clone exists at a distance of one base, and base qualities are not known. This entry belongs to a study of chemoradiotherapy in HPV16-positive cancers (dated 2022 in TCRdb). Background for the entire study: Using functional T-cell assays on cells from two HPV16-positive patients, the researchers defined candidate HPV-specific T-cell clones and common TCR motifs. The study set out to ask whether T-cell immunity against the HPV oncoproteins E6 and E7 changes over the course of chemoradiotherapy and whether that immunity affects survival. The candidate HPV-specific TCRs and motifs were subsequently tracked in TCR repertoires obtained from fewer than 95 patients with HPV-related cancers. What the work shows at the level of the full study, not this receptor alone: Among HPV16-positive patients, expansion of HPV-responsive T cells during chemoradiotherapy was associated with better recurrence-free survival. Expansion of candidate HPV-specific clones and E7-related TCR motifs was observed in the tumor microenvironment during treatment, whereas no such expansion was observed for non-HPV-specific T cells. The survival association was reported for HPV16-positive patients, and the functional definition of HPV-specific T cells was derived from only two HPV16-positive patients.

Repertoires were sampled repeatedly over the course of chemoradiotherapy, so clonal expansion could be followed in the tumor microenvironment. Library preparation was by the immunoSEQ multiplex PCR assay. This is the immuneACCESS table as TCRdb keeps it, with only in-frame sequences that have V and J called. A part of the clones is gone; compared with another copy, unresolved V genes explain less than half, and the rest is unexplained. Counted in this sample were 3,000 to 5,000 clones; about four fifths of them appeared once. The top ten constitute roughly 9% of the sample. Measured from the cysteine to the phenylalanine, the CDR3 is 15 residues long. Only CDR3 DNA remains: 45 bases, in frame from the first base. Sequences MDHEN (CDR1) and SYDVKM (CDR2) are obtained from the germline V gene. V loses 4 bases, J loses 2 bases, and the germline ends lie 15 bases apart.

The receptor was isolated from a human donor with HPV-associated anogenital cancer. The chain links TRBV28 with TRBJ2-7, with the D segment possibly TRBD1 or TRBD2, each aligning over 5 bases. The material was tumor tissue, obtained from a patient who underwent chemoradiotherapy. For the CDR3, the sequence is CASSSQARDPYEQYF. At the DNA level, the sequence is TGTGCCAGCAGTTCACAGGCCAGGGACCCCTACGAGCAGTACTTC.